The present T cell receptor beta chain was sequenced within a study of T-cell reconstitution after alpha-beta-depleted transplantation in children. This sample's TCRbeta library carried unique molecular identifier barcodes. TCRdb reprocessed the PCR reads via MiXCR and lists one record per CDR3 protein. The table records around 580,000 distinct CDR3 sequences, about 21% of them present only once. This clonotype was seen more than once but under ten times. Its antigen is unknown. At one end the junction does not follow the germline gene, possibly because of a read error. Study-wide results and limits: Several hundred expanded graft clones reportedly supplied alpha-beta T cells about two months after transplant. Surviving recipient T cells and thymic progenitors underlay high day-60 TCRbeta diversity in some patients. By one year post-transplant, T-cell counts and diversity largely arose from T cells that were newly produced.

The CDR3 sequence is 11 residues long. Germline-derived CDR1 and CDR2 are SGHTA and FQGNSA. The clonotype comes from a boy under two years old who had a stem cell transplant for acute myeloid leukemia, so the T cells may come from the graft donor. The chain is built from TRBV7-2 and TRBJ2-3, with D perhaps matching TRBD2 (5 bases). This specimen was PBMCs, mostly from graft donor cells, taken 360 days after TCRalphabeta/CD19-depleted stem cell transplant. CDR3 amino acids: CASSSPGVANF. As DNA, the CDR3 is TGTGCCAGCAGCTCCCCCGGCGTAGCGAATTTT.